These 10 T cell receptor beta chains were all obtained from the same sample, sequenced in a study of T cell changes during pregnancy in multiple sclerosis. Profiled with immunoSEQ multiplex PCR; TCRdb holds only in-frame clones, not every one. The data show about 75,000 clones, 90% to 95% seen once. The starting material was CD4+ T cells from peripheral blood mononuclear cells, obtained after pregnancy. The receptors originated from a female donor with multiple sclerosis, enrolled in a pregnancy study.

The CDR3 loop reads CASSERGVLAGGRTDTQYF. CDR3 nucleotide sequence: TGTGCCAGCAGTGAACGGGGGGTCCTAGCGGGAGGGCGGACAGATACGCAGTATTTT. The J gene is TRBJ2-3, the V gene TRBV6-1; TRBD2 aligns across 12 bases. Germline loops: CDR1 MNHNS, CDR2 SASEGT. After removal of 2 bases from V and 3 bases from J, the junction contained 12 bases not matched to a gene. The CDR3 has 19 residues.

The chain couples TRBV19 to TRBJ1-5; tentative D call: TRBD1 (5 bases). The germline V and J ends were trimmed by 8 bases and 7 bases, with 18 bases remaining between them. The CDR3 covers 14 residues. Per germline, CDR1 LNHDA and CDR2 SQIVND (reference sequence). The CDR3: CASRPTESGQPQHF. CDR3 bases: TGTGCCAGTCGTCCGACAGAATCTGGGCAGCCCCAGCATTTT.

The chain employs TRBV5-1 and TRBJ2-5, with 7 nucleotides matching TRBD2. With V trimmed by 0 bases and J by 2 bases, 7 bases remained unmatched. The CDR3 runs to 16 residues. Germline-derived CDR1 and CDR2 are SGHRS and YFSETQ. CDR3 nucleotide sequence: TGCGCCAGCAGCTTGGGGGCTAGCGGAGATCAAGAGACCCAGTACTTC. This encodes CASSLGASGDQETQYF. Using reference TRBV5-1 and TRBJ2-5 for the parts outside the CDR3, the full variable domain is KAGVTQTPRYLIKTRGQQVTLSCSPISGHRSVSWYQQTPGQGLQFLFEYFSETQRNKGNFPGRFSGRQFSNSRSEMNVSTLELGDSALYLCASSLGASGDQETQYFGPGTRLLVL.

The CDR3 DNA reads as TGCGCCAGCAGCCCCCAGGGCCAGCTGATCTCTGGAAACACCATATATTTT. Amino acids: CASSPQGQLISGNTIYF. The gene calls are TRBV5-1 and TRBJ1-3; D possibly corresponds to TRBD1 (5 bases). This CDR3 contains 17 residues. The germline CDR1 and CDR2 sequences are SGHRS and YFSETQ. V dropped 4 bases and J dropped 0 bases, with 17 bases sitting between them. The full variable domain, rest sourced from reference TRBV5-1 and TRBJ1-3, is KAGVTQTPRYLIKTRGQQVTLSCSPISGHRSVSWYQQTPGQGLQFLFEYFSETQRNKGNFPGRFSGRQFSNSRSEMNVSTLELGDSALYLCASSPQGQLISGNTIYFGEGSWLTVV.

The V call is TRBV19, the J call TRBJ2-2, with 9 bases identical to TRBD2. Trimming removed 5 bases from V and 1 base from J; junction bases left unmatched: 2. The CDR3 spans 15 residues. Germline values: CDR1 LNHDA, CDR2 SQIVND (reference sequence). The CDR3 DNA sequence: TGTGCCAGTAGTGTACTAGCGGGGAACACCGGGGAGCTGTTTTTT. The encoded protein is CASSVLAGNTGELFF.

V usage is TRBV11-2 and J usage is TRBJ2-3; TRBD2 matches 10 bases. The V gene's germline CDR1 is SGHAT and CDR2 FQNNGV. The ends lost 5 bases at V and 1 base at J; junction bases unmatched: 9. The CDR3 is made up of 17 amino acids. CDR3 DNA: TGTGCCAGCAGCCGAACTTCTAGCGGGAGTCGCACAGATACGCAGTATTTT. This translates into CASSRTSSGSRTDTQYF.

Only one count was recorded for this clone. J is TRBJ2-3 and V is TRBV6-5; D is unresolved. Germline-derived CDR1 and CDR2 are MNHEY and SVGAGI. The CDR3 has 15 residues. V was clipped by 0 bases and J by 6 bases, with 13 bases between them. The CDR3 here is CASSYSGLIGDTQYF. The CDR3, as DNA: TGTGCCAGCAGTTACTCGGGCCTTATTGGGGATACGCAGTATTTT.

The CDR3 sequence: CASSTTGTVGGTDTQYF. The CDR3 coding sequence is TGTGCCAGTAGTACCACCGGGACAGTGGGAGGCACAGATACGCAGTATTTT. This chain connects TRBV19 to TRBJ2-3, with 7 bases matching TRBD1. Trimming took 4 bases from V and 1 from J; bases not matched to a gene: 11. Germline assignment: CDR1 LNHDA and CDR2 SQIVND (reference sequence). The CDR3 has 17 amino acids.

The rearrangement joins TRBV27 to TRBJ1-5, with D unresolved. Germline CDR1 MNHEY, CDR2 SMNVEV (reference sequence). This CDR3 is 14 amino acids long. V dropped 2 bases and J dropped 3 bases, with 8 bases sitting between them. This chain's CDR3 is CASSLVADNQPQHF. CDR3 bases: TGTGCCAGCAGTTTAGTGGCAGACAATCAGCCCCAGCATTTT.

In DNA, the CDR3 is TGTGCCAGTAGTATTCAGGGGGCGGGCAGTCGTGAAAAACTGTTTTTT. As protein: CASSIQGAGSREKLFF. V and J are TRBV19 and TRBJ1-4, with 8 bases that match TRBD1. CDR3 length: 16 residues. Per the germline V gene, CDR1 is LNHDA and CDR2 is SQIVND (reference sequence). The J segment lost 7 bases and the V segment lost 3 bases, leaving 10 bases of the junction unmatched. Using reference TRBV19 and TRBJ1-4 for the parts outside the CDR3, the full variable domain is DGGITQSPKYLFRKEGQNVTLSCEQNLNHDAMYWYRQDPGQGLRLIYYSQIVNDFQKGDIAEGYSVSREKKESFPLTVTSAQKNPTAFYLCASSIQGAGSREKLFFGSGTQLSVL.